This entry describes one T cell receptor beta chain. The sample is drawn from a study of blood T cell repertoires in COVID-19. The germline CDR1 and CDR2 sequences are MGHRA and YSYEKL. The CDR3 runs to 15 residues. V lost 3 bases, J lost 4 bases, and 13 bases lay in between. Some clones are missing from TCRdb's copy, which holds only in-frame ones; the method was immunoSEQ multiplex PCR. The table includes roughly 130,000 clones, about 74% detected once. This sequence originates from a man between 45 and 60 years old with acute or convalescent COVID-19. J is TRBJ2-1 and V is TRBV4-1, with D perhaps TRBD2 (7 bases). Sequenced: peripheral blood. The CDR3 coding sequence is TGCGCCAGCAGCCAGGGGGGGGCGTCATACAATGAGCAGTTCTTC. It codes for CASSQGGASYNEQFF.